The T cell receptor (beta chain) under discussion was sequenced for a study of blood T cell repertoires in COVID-19. Study summary: Samples taken during acute and convalescent COVID-19 were collected in the United States, Italy and Spain.

Per the original data handling: For nucleated cells, counts were estimated from reference gene primer amplification. Only in-frame clones appear in the TCRdb table, and some are missing; sequencing was by immunoSEQ multiplex PCR. V, J and clone size derive from that table, while D and trimming were established from the DNA sequence. The top ten clones hold 1.8% of a sample with more than 200,000 clones, about four fifths of them seen once. Assignments of participants to cohorts depended upon their own reported clinical history. Two negative PCRs, clearance, or symptom resolution characterized the recovered Cohort 3 donors. Material for sequencing was PBMCs or T cells enriched from blood (not recorded which). The source of this sequence is a man aged 60 to 75 who had recovered from COVID-19.

The CDR3 protein is CASSFRATEAFF. Written as DNA, the CDR3 is TGTGCCAGCAGCTTTCGAGCGACTGAAGCTTTCTTT. V usage is TRBV11-3 and J usage is TRBJ1-1; D remains ambiguous. V lost 3 bases and J 5 bases, leaving 7 bases between the germline ends. The CDR3 runs to 12 residues. Germline loops: CDR1 SGHNT, CDR2 YENEEA.